These 14 T cell receptor beta chains were all obtained from the same sample, sequenced in a study of blood T cells in healthy people across ages. Then a second PCR, running about 7 to 11 cycles, was carried out with a sample-barcoded 5' primer and a J-beta primer mix. TCRdb recomputed calls from the 5' RACE reads with MiXCR, one row per CDR3 protein. Of around 2 million distinct CDR3 sequences listed, roughly 43% are singletons. The sequenced sample was blood. All receptors come from a human donor in good health.

This clonotype occurred a few times. The DNA of the CDR3 is TGTGCCAGCAGTTTATCAGGCCGGGACACTGAAGCTTTCTTT. This gives the protein CASSLSGRDTEAFF. The rearrangement links TRBV28 to TRBJ1-1; D ambiguous. CDR1 is MDHEN and CDR2 is SYDVKM in the germline V gene. This CDR3 has 14 residues. With 1 base removed from V and 3 bases from J, the gap between germline ends came to 9 bases.

The J gene is TRBJ1-5, the V gene TRBV12-3 or TRBV12-4, with TRBD1 matching 7 bases. V lost 4 bases, J lost 5 bases, and 5 bases stayed unmatched. The CDR3 extends over 14 amino acids. CDR3 sequence (DNA): TGTGCCAGCAGTTGGGGGACAGCGGATCAGCCCCAGCATTTT. Translation: CASSWGTADQPQHF.

The rearrangement links TRBV5-1 to TRBJ1-1; weak D call: TRBD1 (6 bases). Per the germline V gene, CDR1 is SGHRS and CDR2 is YFSETQ. This CDR3 spans 15 amino acids. Trimming left V 3 bases short and J 3 bases short, with 15 bases between. The CDR3 here is CASSSGPGVDTEAFF. The CDR3, as DNA: TGCGCCAGCAGCTCGGGGCCAGGGGTGGACACTGAAGCTTTCTTT.

The chain carries TRBV10-3 and TRBJ2-2; D ambiguous. CDR1 and CDR2 from the germline V gene are ENHRY and SYGVKD. The V end was cut by 8 bases, the J end by 1 base, with 8 bases between. The CDR3 is 13 amino acids. The CDR3 DNA reads as TGTGCCATCGGTACGGAGAACACCGGGGAGCTGTTTTTT. The encoded protein is CAIGTENTGELFF.

This clonotype was observed at least ten times. The CDR3: CASSRVSYEQYF. CDR3 DNA: TGTGCCAGCAGCCGGGTCTCCTACGAGCAGTACTTC. The chain uses TRBV6-2 or TRBV6-3 and TRBJ2-7; D is undetermined. CDR3 length equals 12 residues. V shed 6 bases and J shed 0 bases, with 6 bases lying between them. Germline V gives CDR1 MNHEY, CDR2 SVGEGT.

This chain uses TRBV15 with TRBJ2-5; 7 bases are shared with TRBD2. CDR1 is LNHNV, CDR2 YYDKDF, per germline (reference sequence). Trimming at V came to 2 bases and at J to 7 bases, leaving 10 bases not matched to a gene. The CDR3 is made up of 15 amino acids. The CDR3 is CATSRYTGGLGTQYF. The CDR3 coding sequence is TGTGCCACCAGCAGATATACGGGGGGATTGGGGACCCAGTACTTC.

A few counts support this clonotype. The V gene is TRBV20-1, the J gene TRBJ2-7, with D perhaps assigned TRBD1 or TRBD2 (5 bases each). In germline, CDR1 is DFQATT, CDR2 SNEGSKA (reference sequence). This CDR3 contains 15 residues. The V gene lost 0 bases and the J gene lost 3 bases, with 15 bases spanning the gap. DNA for the CDR3: TGCAGTGCTAGAGATGCGCAGGGACGTCGCTACGAGCAGTACTTC. Its translation: CSARDAQGRRYEQYF.

This clonotype was found a few times. The V gene is TRBV10-3, the J gene TRBJ1-2; 10 positions agree with TRBD1. Trimming took 2 bases from V and 6 from J; bases not matched to a gene: 9. The CDR3 covers 16 residues. CDR1 is ENHRY, CDR2 SYGVKD, per germline. CDR3: CAISETRDRGHHGYTF. In nucleotides, the CDR3 is TGTGCCATCAGTGAGACACGGGACAGGGGACACCATGGCTACACCTTC.

This chain connects TRBV12-3 or TRBV12-4 to TRBJ2-3, with 9 bases that match TRBD1. The CDR3 is 14 amino acids. V lost 2 bases, J lost 4 bases, and 1 base stayed unmatched. This CDR3 reads CASSLRTGADTQYF. The CDR3 coding sequence is TGTGCCAGCAGTTTACGGACAGGGGCAGATACGCAGTATTTT.

The V and J genes are TRBV7-2 and TRBJ2-3, with 14 nucleotides matching TRBD2. Germline CDR1 SGHTA, CDR2 FQGNSA. The length of the CDR3 is 17 residues. V trimming: 5 bases; J trimming: 6 bases; junction bases outside the gene matches: 10. CDR3 nucleotide sequence: TGTGCCAGCAGCAAATCCCGACTAGCGGGGGGGTTTGATACGCAGTATTTT. Its translation is CASSKSRLAGGFDTQYF.

This chain joins TRBV10-3 and TRBJ2-1; TRBD2 matches at 15 bases. Germline V CDR1 and CDR2: ENHRY, SYGVKD. The CDR3 loop spans 18 amino acids. The V segment lost 8 bases and the J segment 6 bases; nucleotides outside the gene matches: 14. CDR3 nucleotides: TGTGCCATCTCTTCCGGGACTAGCGGGGGGCACGGGGTCAATGAGCAGTTCTTC. Translation gives CAISSGTSGGHGVNEQFF.

In its sample, this clonotype was seen many times. Compared with germline, one end of the junction differs, possibly owing to a read error. This sequence joins TRBV7-7 and TRBJ2-1; D is unresolved. This CDR3 is built from 13 residues. The V gene's germline CDR1 is SSHAT and CDR2 FNYEAQ (reference sequence). The CDR3 loop is CASSLFQSTEQFF. CDR3 in DNA: TGTGCTAGCAGCTTATTCCAGTCCACTGAGCAGTTCTTC.

This clonotype has a handful of counts. The chain carries TRBV28 and TRBJ1-2; D gene ambiguous. CDR1 and CDR2 (germline): MDHEN, SYDVKM. The CDR3 contains 15 residues. V dropped 5 bases and J dropped 3 bases, with 16 bases sitting between them. CDR3 residues: CASSSTVRDYYGYTF. CDR3 in DNA: TGTGCCAGCAGTAGTACAGTGAGGGATTACTATGGCTACACCTTC.

This rearrangement joins TRBV6-2 or TRBV6-3 to TRBJ2-1; either TRBD1 or TRBD2 may fit D (6 bases each). From germline, CDR1 is MNHEY and CDR2 SVGEGT. This CDR3 contains 14 residues. V shed 5 bases and J shed 10 bases, with 18 bases lying between them. Here the CDR3 DNA reads TGTGCCAGCAGTAAAACCTCCCTGGGGGGCGAGCAGTTCTTC. Encoded protein: CASSKTSLGGEQFF.